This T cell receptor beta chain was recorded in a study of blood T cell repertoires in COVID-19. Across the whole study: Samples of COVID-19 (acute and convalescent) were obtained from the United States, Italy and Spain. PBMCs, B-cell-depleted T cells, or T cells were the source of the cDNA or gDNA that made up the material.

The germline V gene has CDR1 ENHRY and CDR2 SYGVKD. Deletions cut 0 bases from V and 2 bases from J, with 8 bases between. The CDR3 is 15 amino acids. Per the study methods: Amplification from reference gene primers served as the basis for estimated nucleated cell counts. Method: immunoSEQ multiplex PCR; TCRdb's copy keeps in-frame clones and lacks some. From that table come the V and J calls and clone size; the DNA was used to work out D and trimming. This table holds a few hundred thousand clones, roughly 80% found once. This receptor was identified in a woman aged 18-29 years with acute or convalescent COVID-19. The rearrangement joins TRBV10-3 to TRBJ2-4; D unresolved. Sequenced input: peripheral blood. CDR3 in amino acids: CAISESVQSKNIQYF. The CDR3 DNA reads TGTGCCATCAGTGAGTCGGTCCAGTCCAAAAACATTCAGTACTTC.